The 21 T cell receptor beta chains given below trace back to one sample, sequenced in a study of regulatory T cells in long-lasting Graves disease. Arm-PCR with iRepertoire HTBI primers amplified the CDR3 regions for these TCR beta libraries. TCRdb re-called the multiplex PCR reads with MiXCR, one entry per CDR3 protein. The top ten hold 15% to 20% of the sample, which has 400,000 to 450,000 distinct CDR3 sequences, just under 15% seen once. Time point: newly diagnosed GD, antithyroid drugs for less than 3 months. The TCR library used RNA extracted from PBMCs. This sample also appeared in a second study, on T cells in Graves' hyperthyroidism and ophthalmopathy.

The sequences come from peripheral blood mononuclear cells (PBMCs), collected at new diagnosis, from a patient treated with antithyroid drugs. The source of these receptors is a woman in her 30s with Graves disease.

This clonotype was recorded many times. CDR3 protein: CASSSSLGEQFF. Written as DNA, the CDR3 is TGTGCCAGCAGCTCCTCCCTAGGTGAGCAGTTCTTC. The V call is TRBV11-2, the J call TRBJ2-1; no clear D gene. The CDR3 contains 12 residues. The germline CDR1 and CDR2 sequences are SGHAT and FQNNGV. The V end lost 4 bases, the J end lost 9 bases, and 10 bases lay between the germline ends.

This rearrangement joins TRBV20-1 to TRBJ2-5, with 10 bases aligning to TRBD2. The J call could be wrong; TRBJ2-1 is a better fit for the DNA end. CDR1 is DFQATT and CDR2 is SNEGSKA in the germline V gene (reference sequence). The CDR3 is 13 residues long. CDR3 nucleotides: TGCAGTGCTAGACTAGCGGGAGCCGATGAGCAGTTCTTC. It encodes CSARLAGADEQFF.

This clonotype occurred a few times. The chain is built from TRBV20-1 and TRBJ2-7; TRBD2 matches 8 bases. Germline CDR1 and CDR2: DFQATT and SNEGSKA (reference sequence). This CDR3 is built from 14 residues. The junction had 11 bases not matched to a gene; V was cut back by 4 bases and J by 6 bases. The CDR3 reads CSATQAGVGLEQYF. For the CDR3, the DNA is TGCAGTGCTACCCAAGCGGGAGTGGGCCTCGAGCAGTACTTC.

V gene TRBV20-1 combines with J gene TRBJ1-3; D gene unclear. Germline V gives CDR1 DFQATT, CDR2 SNEGSKA (reference sequence). The V gene lost 5 bases and the J gene lost 2 bases, with 13 bases spanning the gap. The CDR3 runs 14 residues. The chain's CDR3 is CSASPGGPGNTIYF. The CDR3 DNA reads as TGCAGTGCTTCGCCAGGCGGCCCTGGAAACACCATATATTTT.

This clonotype was counted at least ten times. The chain is built from TRBV7-2 and TRBJ2-7; 7 positions agree with TRBD2. The CDR3 sequence is 15 residues long. CDR1 and CDR2 from the germline V gene are SGHTA and FQGNSA. V trimming: 6 bases; J trimming: 7 bases; junction bases outside the gene matches: 15. Here the CDR3 reads CASRPGLQGFGEQYF. In nucleotides, the CDR3 is TGTGCCAGCAGACCGGGACTACAAGGCTTCGGGGAGCAGTACTTC.

The sample holds a few counts of this clonotype. The chain is built from TRBV29-1 and TRBJ2-1; the match to TRBD2 covers 11 bases. V lost 5 bases, J lost 8 bases, and 5 bases stayed unmatched. This CDR3 has 13 residues. Per germline, CDR1 SQVTM and CDR2 ANQGSEA. The CDR3 DNA reads TGCAGCGTTACTCAGACTAGCGGGGATGAGCAGTTCTTC. Translation gives CSVTQTSGDEQFF.

The chain has TRBV2 and TRBJ1-4; TRBD1 is a possible D gene (6 bases). CDR1 is SNHLY, CDR2 FYNNEI, per germline. The CDR3 sequence is 15 residues long. V was trimmed by 5 bases and J by 7 bases, leaving 17 bases between them. The CDR3 DNA follows: TGTGCCAGCAGTCTACAGGGACCATTGGGTGAAAAACTGTTTTTT. Encoded protein: CASSLQGPLGEKLFF.

This clonotype was detected only a few times. The V gene is TRBV3-1, the J gene TRBJ2-6; D is unresolved. V was clipped by 8 bases and J by 1 base, with 9 bases between them. The germline gives CDR1 LGHDT, CDR2 YNNKEL (reference sequence). CDR3 size: 14 residues. The CDR3 spells CASGSWSGANVLTF. CDR3 sequence (DNA): TGTGCCAGCGGCTCGTGGTCTGGGGCCAACGTCCTGACTTTC.

This clonotype was seen more than once but under ten times. The chain uses TRBV15 and TRBJ2-5; 7 nucleotides match TRBD1. V shed 3 bases, J shed 5 bases, and the junction held 6 bases outside the gene matches. Germline V gene data show CDR1 as LNHNV and CDR2 as YYDKDF (reference sequence). The CDR3 covers 14 residues. The CDR3 spells CATSSTDRVETQYF. CDR3 DNA sequence: TGTGCCACCAGCAGTACTGACAGGGTCGAGACCCAGTACTTC.

About this clonotype: One base away lies a much larger clone, so this may be a sequencing read error. The gene calls are TRBV2 and TRBJ2-5; tentative D call: TRBD2 (6 bases). The CDR3 loop spans 17 amino acids. Trimming took off 0 bases at V and 11 bases at J, with 25 bases between the two ends. Germline CDR1 and CDR2: SNHLY and FYNNEI. The CDR3 loop reads CASSEAEGRVRHNEQYF. The CDR3 nucleotides read TGTGCCAGCAGTGAAGCGGAGGGCAGGGTCAGGCACAATGAGCAGTACTTC.

This clonotype was seen a handful of times. Here the CDR3 reads CASSYRGARYEQYF. DNA for the CDR3: TGTGCCAGCAGTTACCGCGGGGCGCGATACGAGCAGTACTTC. The J gene is TRBJ2-3, the V gene TRBV6-2 or TRBV6-3; D may be TRBD2 (6 bases). The last part of the DNA fits TRBJ2-7 better; the J call may be wrong. The CDR3 extends over 14 amino acids. Looked up from germline, CDR1 is MNHEY and CDR2 is SVGEGT.

In this sample, this clonotype turned up many times. The V and J genes are TRBV20-1 and TRBJ2-3; D might be TRBD1 (6 bases). Germline assignment: CDR1 DFQATT and CDR2 SNEGSKA (reference sequence). Trimming pared 5 bases from V and 3 bases from J, leaving 24 bases between. This CDR3 is built from 17 residues. The CDR3 loop is CSALRDMVVLRTDTQYF. For the CDR3, the DNA is TGCAGTGCTCTCCGGGACATGGTGGTTTTGAGGACAGATACGCAGTATTTT.

This clonotype was observed many times. The chain couples TRBV7-3 to TRBJ2-2, with TRBD1 identical over 10 bases. CDR3 size: 16 residues. V dropped 4 bases and J dropped 4; count of bases not matched to a gene: 6. Germline V lookup: CDR1 SGHTA, CDR2 FQGTGA. The CDR3 region is CASSSSGQGVTGELFF. The CDR3 DNA follows: TGTGCCAGCAGCTCCTCCGGACAGGGGGTCACCGGGGAGCTGTTTTTT.

This clonotype appeared many times. The chain employs TRBV27 and TRBJ2-3; possibly TRBD1 for D (6 bases). Between the trimmed V and J ends, which lost 0 bases and 4 bases, there was a span of 11 bases. The CDR3 sequence is 15 residues long. CDR1 is MNHEY, CDR2 SMNVEV, per germline (reference sequence). For the CDR3, the DNA is TGTGCCAGCAGTTTATCGGCACAGGGCCCAGATACGCAGTATTTT. Amino acids: CASSLSAQGPDTQYF.

The sample holds many counts of this clonotype. The gene calls are TRBV28 and TRBJ2-1; D unresolved. Deletions cut 2 bases from V and 10 bases from J, with 15 bases between. Germline V gives CDR1 MDHEN, CDR2 SYDVKM. The CDR3 extends over 14 amino acids. The CDR3 here is CASSLEQPRREQFF. CDR3 sequence (DNA): TGTGCCAGCAGTTTAGAACAGCCAAGGCGGGAGCAGTTCTTC.

Regarding this clonotype: A much larger clonotype is one base distant, so this may be a read error. The gene calls are TRBV30 and TRBJ2-1; a weak D match, TRBD2 (5 bases). The CDR3 spans 15 residues. Germline CDR1 reads GTSNPN; CDR2 reads SVGIG (reference sequence). CDR3: CARSPGLGAYNEQFF. The CDR3 DNA follows: TGTGCCCGGAGCCCCGGGCTCGGGGCCTACAATGAGCAGTTCTTC.

At least ten counts were recorded for this clonotype. The V and J genes are TRBV27 and TRBJ1-5; D is perhaps TRBD1 (6 bases). The CDR3 runs 17 residues. Germline V gene sequence: CDR1 MNHEY, CDR2 SMNVEV (reference sequence). V was clipped by 4 bases and J by 4 bases, with 20 bases between them. The CDR3 DNA reads TGTGCCAGCAGTTCCGCTCCGGGACAAGGAAGAAATCAGCCCCAGCATTTT. Amino acids: CASSSAPGQGRNQPQHF.

In its sample, this clonotype was seen a few times. The chain combines TRBV29-1 with TRBJ1-5; D remains ambiguous. Germline V gene data show CDR1 as SQVTM and CDR2 as ANQGSEA. Trimming removed 4 bases from V and 2 bases from J, with 21 bases in between. The CDR3 loop spans 17 amino acids. Written as DNA, the CDR3 is TGCAGCGTTGGTTGGAGGCCAATGGGTCGCGGCAATCAGCCCCAGCATTTT. It codes for CSVGWRPMGRGNQPQHF.

The chain has TRBV18 and TRBJ2-6; TRBD1 agrees at 9 bases. CDR1 and CDR2 (germline): KGHSH, LQKENI. V lost 2 bases to trimming and J lost 2 bases; unmatched junction nucleotides: 4. The CDR3 has 17 amino acids. For the CDR3, the DNA is TGTGCCAGCTCACCAATGACAGGGGGTACTGGGGCCAACGTCCTGACTTTC. This translates into CASSPMTGGTGANVLTF. Filled out from reference TRBV18 and TRBJ2-6, the complete variable domain reads NAGVMQNPRHLVRRRGQEARLRCSPMKGHSHVYWYRQLPEEGLKFMVYLQKENIIDESGMPKERFSAEFPKEGPSILRIQQVVRGDSAAYFCASSPMTGGTGANVLTFGAGSRLTVL.

The chain combines TRBV14 with TRBJ1-1; D possibly corresponds to TRBD1 (6 bases). The ends were cut back, 3 bases at V and 4 bases at J, with 15 bases in the middle. Germline lookup yields CDR1 SGHDN and CDR2 FVKESK. CDR3 size: 15 residues. The CDR3 sequence: CASSQVGGQGTEAFF. CDR3 nucleotide sequence: TGTGCCAGCAGCCAGGTTGGGGGGCAAGGCACTGAAGCTTTCTTT.

The chain employs TRBV7-2 and TRBJ2-1; the match to TRBD2 covers 15 bases. V shed 6 bases, J shed 14 bases, and the junction held 5 bases outside the gene matches. The germline V gene has CDR1 SGHTA and CDR2 FQGNSA. This CDR3 region has 13 residues. The CDR3 sequence: CASRSGTSGGKFF. For the CDR3, the DNA is TGTGCCAGCAGATCCGGGACTAGCGGGGGGAAGTTCTTC.